Shown below are 31 T cell receptor beta chains from a single sample sequenced in a study of blood T cell repertoires in COVID-19. Using immunoSEQ multiplex PCR, the repertoire was profiled, and TCRdb retains in-frame clones only, with some absent. The repertoire has 140,000 to 150,000 clones, approximately 92% of them found once; the top ten carry around 2.9%. Source material: peripheral blood. These receptors came from a woman aged 60-70 years with active COVID-19.

The chain uses TRBV12-3 or TRBV12-4 and TRBJ2-7; D remains unclear. The length of the CDR3 is 12 residues. With 6 bases removed from V and 0 bases from J, the gap between germline ends came to 6 bases. The CDR3 spells CASSSASYEQYF. The CDR3 DNA reads TGTGCCAGCAGCAGTGCCTCCTACGAGCAGTACTTC.

This clone appeared once. The chain uses TRBV14 and TRBJ1-1; the match to TRBD1 covers 10 bases. V lost 2 bases to trimming and J lost 9 bases; unmatched junction nucleotides: 9. The CDR3 is 15 amino acids. Germline assignment: CDR1 SGHDN and CDR2 FVKESK. CDR3 sequence (DNA): TGTGCCAGCAGCCAAACAATGGGACAGGGGCGAAAAGCTTTCTTT. Translation: CASSQTMGQGRKAFF. Filled out from reference TRBV14 and TRBJ1-1, the complete variable domain reads EAGVTQFPSHSVIEKGQTVTLRCDPISGHDNLYWYRRVMGKEIKFLLHFVKESKQDESGMPNNRFLAERTGGTYSTLKVQPAELEDSGVYFCASSQTMGQGRKAFFGQGTRLTVV.

The chain combines TRBV19 with TRBJ2-7; maybe TRBD1 (5 bases). The germline V gene has CDR1 LNHDA and CDR2 SQIVND (reference sequence). Trimming removed 5 bases from V and 1 base from J, with 9 bases in between. The CDR3 is 13 amino acids. CDR3 residues: CASSFQGSYEQYF. The CDR3 DNA reads as TGTGCCAGTAGTTTCCAGGGTTCCTACGAGCAGTACTTC.

V usage is TRBV10-3 and J usage is TRBJ2-2; 10 nucleotides line up with TRBD2. Germline V lookup: CDR1 ENHRY, CDR2 SYGVKD. The CDR3 is 16 amino acids. J lost 3 bases, V lost 6 bases, and 7 bases had no gene match. CDR3 in amino acids: CAIRGGLAKDTGELFF. The CDR3 DNA is TGTGCCATCAGGGGGGGACTAGCGAAAGACACCGGGGAGCTGTTTTTT.

The chain uses TRBV4-2 and TRBJ1-6, with D perhaps TRBD1 (5 bases). Trimming stripped 4 bases from V and 5 bases from J, with 9 bases between. Germline-derived CDR1 and CDR2 are LGHNA and YNFKEQ. This CDR3 is built from 14 residues. CDR3 protein: CASSPPRDNSPLHF. The CDR3 bases are TGTGCCAGCAGCCCGCCCAGGGATAATTCACCCCTCCACTTT.

In nucleotides, the CDR3 is TGTGCCATCAGTGAGAGGATTCCGGGACTAGCGGAGAGCCAAGAGACCCAGTACTTC. This sequence encodes CAISERIPGLAESQETQYF. The chain combines TRBV10-3 with TRBJ2-5, with TRBD2 identical over 11 bases. Per germline, CDR1 ENHRY and CDR2 SYGVKD. The CDR3 loop spans 19 amino acids. The V gene end was trimmed by 2 bases and the J gene end by 1 base; junction bases not matched to a gene: 12.

V is TRBV5-1 and J is TRBJ2-7, with TRBD1 matching 7 bases. Germline V lookup: CDR1 SGHRS, CDR2 YFSETQ. With 5 bases clipped from V and 2 bases from J, the junction kept 4 bases outside the gene matches. This CDR3 spans 13 amino acids. The CDR3 DNA follows: TGCGCCAGCAGTCTCCAGGGGGCCTACGAGCAGTACTTC. Its translation is CASSLQGAYEQYF. Full variable domain (missing parts from reference TRBV5-1 and TRBJ2-7): KAGVTQTPRYLIKTRGQQVTLSCSPISGHRSVSWYQQTPGQGLQFLFEYFSETQRNKGNFPGRFSGRQFSNSRSEMNVSTLELGDSALYLCASSLQGAYEQYFGPGTRLTVT.

The chain combines TRBV6-5 with TRBJ2-7; 9 bases are shared with TRBD2. The germline V gene has CDR1 MNHEY and CDR2 SVGAGI. V shed 6 bases, J shed 6 bases, and the junction held 9 bases outside the gene matches. The CDR3 is 14 residues long. The CDR3 sequence is CASSPLAGTGEQYF. In DNA, the CDR3 is TGTGCCAGCAGCCCCCTAGCGGGGACGGGCGAGCAGTACTTC.

This clone was detected only once. This chain connects TRBV7-2 to TRBJ1-4; 10 bases are shared with TRBD1. The CDR3 is 17 amino acids. In germline, CDR1 is SGHTA, CDR2 FQGNSA. The V gene end was trimmed by 1 base and the J gene end by 3 bases; junction bases not matched to a gene: 5. CDR3 nucleotide sequence: TGTGCCAGCAGCTTAGGTCGGACAGGGGGGTCTAATGAAAAACTGTTTTTT. As protein: CASSLGRTGGSNEKLFF.

The chain has TRBV12-3 or TRBV12-4 and TRBJ1-1, with 8 bases aligning to TRBD1. V lost 5 bases, J lost 5 bases, and 4 bases stayed unmatched. The CDR3 totals 13 residues. DNA for the CDR3: TGTGCCAGCAGTACGGACAGGGCTACTGAAGCTTTCTTT. Translating gives CASSTDRATEAFF.

This clone was seen only once. The chain recombines TRBV20-1 with TRBJ1-2; D gene unclear. V shed 3 bases and J shed 7 bases, with 9 bases lying between them. Germline V gene lookup returns CDR1 DFQATT and CDR2 SNEGSKA (reference sequence). The CDR3 is made up of 11 amino acids. As DNA, the CDR3 is TGCAGTGCTAGTGACGCGTCTGGCTACACCTTC. Its translation: CSASDASGYTF.

The chain uses TRBV28 and TRBJ1-6; tentatively, D is TRBD1 (5 bases). V dropped 8 bases and J dropped 7 bases, with 12 bases sitting between them. The CDR3 loop spans 13 amino acids. Germline assignment: CDR1 MDHEN and CDR2 SYDVKM. CDR3 sequence reads: CASRGLSNSPLHF. DNA for the CDR3: TGTGCCAGCCGGGGACTGAGCAATTCACCCCTCCACTTT.

The chain has TRBV27 and TRBJ2-7, with 11 bases aligning to TRBD2. J was trimmed by 0 bases and V by 9 bases; bases with no gene match: 16. CDR3 length equals 18 residues. Looked up from germline, CDR1 is MNHEY and CDR2 is SMNVEV (reference sequence). This CDR3 reads CASSGIRSGRALSYEQYF. CDR3 DNA: TGTGCCAGTTCAGGTATTCGTAGCGGGAGGGCCCTCTCCTACGAGCAGTACTTC.

This clone was recorded once. The chain employs TRBV5-6 and TRBJ2-1, with unresolved D. The length of the CDR3 is 11 residues. V was pared by 1 base and J by 8 bases, with 4 bases between. Germline lookup yields CDR1 SGHDT and CDR2 YYEEEE. CDR3 nucleotide sequence: TGTGCCAGCAGCTTGTCGTATGAGCAGTTCTTC. Residues: CASSLSYEQFF.

The rearrangement links TRBV7-2 to TRBJ1-1; 8 nucleotides match TRBD1. V trimming: 5 bases; J trimming: 11 bases; junction bases outside the gene matches: 10. This CDR3 spans 13 amino acids. CDR1 and CDR2 from the germline V gene are SGHTA and FQGNSA. CDR3 DNA: TGTGCCAGCAGCGCACAGGGGGTAGATGTGGCTTTCTTT. Amino acids: CASSAQGVDVAFF.

J is TRBJ2-7 and V is TRBV30; D not resolved. CDR3 length: 12 amino acids. Trimming removed 1 base at V and 2 bases at J, with 6 bases between. Per germline, CDR1 GTSNPN and CDR2 SVGIG (reference sequence). The CDR3 loop reads CAWSDITYEQYF. CDR3 DNA sequence: TGTGCCTGGAGTGATATAACCTACGAGCAGTACTTC.

The chain uses TRBV11-3 and TRBJ2-2; TRBD2 aligns across 10 bases. After removal of 3 bases from V and 1 base from J, the junction contained 2 bases not matched to a gene. The V gene's germline CDR1 is SGHNT and CDR2 YENEEA. The CDR3 is 16 amino acids. The CDR3 DNA sequence: TGTGCCAGCAGCTTTCGACTAGCGGGGAACACCGGGGAGCTGTTTTTT. Protein sequence: CASSFRLAGNTGELFF. The whole variable domain, filled in from reference TRBV11-3 and TRBJ2-2, reads EAGVVQSPRYKIIEKKQPVAFWCNPISGHNTLYWYLQNLGQGPELLIRYENEEAVDDSQLPKDRFSAERLKGVDSTLKIQPAELGDSAVYLCASSFRLAGNTGELFFGEGSRLTVL.

The chain combines TRBV27 with TRBJ2-7; D gene ambiguous. V was pared by 4 bases and J by 2 bases, with 6 bases between. The germline V gene has CDR1 MNHEY and CDR2 SMNVEV (reference sequence). There are 12 residues in the CDR3. CDR3 region: CASSSGPYEQYF. The CDR3 coding sequence is TGTGCCAGCAGTTCCGGTCCCTACGAGCAGTACTTC.

The gene calls are TRBV5-4 and TRBJ2-1; tentative D call: TRBD2 (6 bases). V lost 0 bases and J lost 10, with 11 bases in between. CDR3 length: 13 residues. CDR1 SGHNT and CDR2 YYREEE come from the germline V gene (reference sequence). The CDR3 sequence is CASSLAPGDEQFF. In DNA form, the CDR3 reads TGTGCCAGCAGCTTGGCTCCGGGAGACGAGCAGTTCTTC.

In this sample, this clone turned up once. The V gene is TRBV29-1, the J gene TRBJ1-1; tentatively, D is TRBD1 (5 bases). Trimming cost V 6 bases and J 0 bases, with 11 bases left between them. The CDR3 loop spans 13 amino acids. CDR1 SQVTM and CDR2 ANQGSEA come from the germline V gene. CDR3 in amino acids: CSVSDILNTEAFF. Written as DNA, the CDR3 is TGCAGCGTCTCGGACATCTTGAACACTGAAGCTTTCTTT.

The chain's CDR3 is CASSIGQVLSPLHF. CDR3 DNA: TGTGCCAGTAGTATCGGACAGGTGTTATCACCCCTCCACTTT. The J gene is TRBJ1-6, the V gene TRBV19; the match to TRBD1 covers 7 bases. The V gene's germline CDR1 is LNHDA and CDR2 SQIVND (reference sequence). This CDR3 is 14 amino acids long. With 3 bases clipped from V and 10 bases from J, the junction kept 6 bases outside the gene matches.

This sequence joins TRBV4-2 and TRBJ2-5; D may be TRBD1 (5 bases). CDR1 LGHNA and CDR2 YNFKEQ come from the germline V gene. CDR3 length: 15 residues. V lost 4 bases to trimming and J lost 1 base, with 13 bases between them. The CDR3 here is CASSPLQGLQETQYF. The CDR3 nucleotides read TGTGCCAGCAGCCCATTGCAGGGCCTCCAAGAGACCCAGTACTTC.

This sequence joins TRBV7-2 and TRBJ2-1; 7 bases agree with TRBD2. Germline values: CDR1 SGHTA, CDR2 FQGNSA. V trimming: 5 bases; J trimming: 4 bases; junction bases outside the gene matches: 8. This CDR3 contains 15 residues. CDR3 region: CASSAGRREYNEQFF. As DNA, the CDR3 is TGTGCCAGCAGCGCCGGCCGGCGGGAGTACAATGAGCAGTTCTTC.

The rearrangement links TRBV7-9 to TRBJ2-7; 8 nucleotides match TRBD1. The germline V gene has CDR1 SEHNR and CDR2 FQNEAQ (reference sequence). Trimming cost V 2 bases and J 1 base; bases outside gene matches: 4. The length of the CDR3 is 15 residues. CDR3 DNA sequence: TGTGCCAGCAGCTTAAAAGGGACAGGTTCCTACGAGCAGTACTTC. It codes for CASSLKGTGSYEQYF.

This chain joins TRBV6-5 and TRBJ1-1; 7 bases are shared with TRBD1. Germline trimming cut 8 bases from V and 1 base from J; bases unmatched to any gene: 10. The CDR3 runs 15 residues. The germline gives CDR1 MNHEY, CDR2 SVGAGI. CDR3 coding DNA: TGTGCCAGCTGCCCAGACAGGGCCGCGAACACTGAAGCTTTCTTT. This sequence encodes CASCPDRAANTEAFF.

This chain links TRBV5-1 with TRBJ2-7, with 7 bases that match TRBD1. In germline, CDR1 is SGHRS, CDR2 YFSETQ. The J segment lost 5 bases and the V segment lost 4 bases, leaving 9 bases of the junction unmatched. This CDR3 contains 14 residues. The CDR3 DNA is TGCGCCAGCAGCCCCAGACAGGGATCGAACGAGCAGTACTTC. Protein product: CASSPRQGSNEQYF.

The gene calls are TRBV7-3 and TRBJ2-5, with D unclear. Trimming removed 1 base from V and 3 bases from J, with 6 bases in between. Germline loops: CDR1 SGHTA, CDR2 FQGTGA. The CDR3 is 13 amino acids. CDR3 region: CASSLRQEETQYF. The DNA for the CDR3 is TGTGCCAGCAGCTTAAGGCAAGAAGAGACCCAGTACTTC.

The CDR3 loop is CASSNLAGVSTGELFF. DNA for the CDR3: TGTGCCAGTAGTAATCTAGCGGGAGTTAGCACCGGGGAGCTGTTTTTT. The chain has TRBV19 and TRBJ2-2; 10 bases match TRBD2. V shed 4 bases and J 4 bases; nucleotides not matched to a gene: 6. The CDR3 runs to 16 residues. Germline V lookup: CDR1 LNHDA, CDR2 SQIVND (reference sequence). Complete variable domain (other parts from reference TRBV19 and TRBJ2-2): DGGITQSPKYLFRKEGQNVTLSCEQNLNHDAMYWYRQDPGQGLRLIYYSQIVNDFQKGDIAEGYSVSREKKESFPLTVTSAQKNPTAFYLCASSNLAGVSTGELFFGEGSRLTVL.

This clone was seen just once. The chain couples TRBV6-5 to TRBJ2-7; 14 positions match TRBD2. Trimming removed 6 bases from V and 1 base from J; junction bases left unmatched: 2. The CDR3 is made up of 15 amino acids. Germline V lookup: CDR1 MNHEY, CDR2 SVGAGI. The CDR3 DNA follows: TGTGCCAGCAGGACTAGCGGGAGGGGGTCCTACGAGCAGTACTTC. It codes for CASRTSGRGSYEQYF.

The V and J genes are TRBV28 and TRBJ2-5; 8 nucleotides agree with TRBD2. The CDR3 is 18 amino acids. Germline V CDR1 and CDR2: MDHEN, SYDVKM. The ends lost 6 bases at V and 4 bases at J; junction bases unmatched: 19. The CDR3, as DNA: TGTGCCAGCAGACCTCCGACTAGCGCGACCTCCCCGGGAGAGACCCAGTACTTC. Translation: CASRPPTSATSPGETQYF.

This chain connects TRBV28 to TRBJ2-2, with 11 bases identical to TRBD2. This CDR3 region has 16 residues. Germline CDR1 is MDHEN and CDR2 is SYDVKM. V gave up 8 bases and J gave up 0 bases; unmatched junction bases: 5. The CDR3 nucleotides read TGTGCCAGCGCCCTAGCGGGAGGACCGAACACCGGGGAGCTGTTTTTT. This gives the protein CASALAGGPNTGELFF.